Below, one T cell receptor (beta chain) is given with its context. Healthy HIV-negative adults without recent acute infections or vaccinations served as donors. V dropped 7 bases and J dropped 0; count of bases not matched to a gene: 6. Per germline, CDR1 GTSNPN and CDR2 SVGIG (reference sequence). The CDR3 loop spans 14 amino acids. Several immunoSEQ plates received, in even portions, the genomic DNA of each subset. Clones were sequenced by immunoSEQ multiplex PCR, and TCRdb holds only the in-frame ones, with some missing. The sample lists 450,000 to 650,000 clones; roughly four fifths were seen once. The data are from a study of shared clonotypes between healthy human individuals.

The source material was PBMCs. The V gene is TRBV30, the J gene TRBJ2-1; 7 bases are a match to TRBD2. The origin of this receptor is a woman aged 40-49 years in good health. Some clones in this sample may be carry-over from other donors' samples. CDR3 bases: TGTGCCTCCAGTTCTAGCGGCTCCTACAATGAGCAGTTCTTC. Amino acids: CASSSSGSYNEQFF.